Below are 20 T cell receptor beta chains sequenced from a single sample in a study of blood T cells in healthy people across ages. A J-beta primer mix and a sample-barcoded 5' primer were used in a second PCR of roughly 6 to 12 cycles. TCRdb reanalysed the 5' RACE reads using MiXCR and keeps one entry per CDR3 protein. The repertoire holds 1.5 million to 2 million distinct CDR3 sequences, with roughly 30% as singletons. The sequencing sample was made of blood. All receptors come from a woman aged 25 to 39 in good health.

This clonotype was seen a few times. This chain connects TRBV28 to TRBJ1-5, with 11 bases lining up with TRBD1. V was pared by 6 bases and J by 0 bases, with 7 bases of the junction left unmatched. The CDR3 has 17 amino acids. Germline CDR1 is MDHEN and CDR2 is SYDVKM. The CDR3 reads CASRSGTGGNSNQPQHF. The CDR3 DNA reads as TGTGCCAGCAGGTCCGGGACAGGGGGAAATAGCAATCAGCCCCAGCATTTT. The full variable domain, its missing parts supplied by reference TRBV28 and TRBJ1-5, is DVKVTQSSRYLVKRTGEKVFLECVQDMDHENMFWYRQDPGLGLRLIYFSYDVKMKEKGDIPEGYSVSREKKERFSLILESASTNQTSMYLCASRSGTGGNSNQPQHFGDGTRLSIL.

This chain connects TRBV20-1 to TRBJ1-5; D ambiguous. CDR1 and CDR2 from the germline V gene are DFQATT and SNEGSKA (reference sequence). The ends were cut back, 5 bases at V and 0 bases at J, with 5 bases in the middle. The CDR3 is 12 amino acids. The CDR3 sequence is CSAVISNQPQHF. CDR3 nucleotide sequence: TGCAGTGCTGTGATTAGCAATCAGCCCCAGCATTTT.

The chain joins TRBV7-2 to TRBJ1-4; D is unclear. The V and J ends lost 1 base and 7 bases respectively, with 10 bases between them. CDR1 SGHTA and CDR2 FQGNSA come from the germline V gene. There are 14 residues in the CDR3. CDR3 in DNA: TGTGCCAGCAGCTTAGGTGGCGGGTTTGAAAAACTGTTTTTT. It translates to CASSLGGGFEKLFF.

There are many counts of this clonotype. V gene TRBV5-1 combines with J gene TRBJ2-7; 8 bases are a match to TRBD1. The CDR3 extends over 15 amino acids. V lost 0 bases and J lost 3; bases outside the gene matches: 5. CDR1 and CDR2 (germline): SGHRS, YFSETQ. CDR3 coding DNA: TGCGCCAGCAGCTTGGGTGGGACAGGTCTCTACGAGCAGTACTTC. Protein product: CASSLGGTGLYEQYF.

V usage is TRBV12-3 or TRBV12-4 and J usage is TRBJ1-1; 8 bases line up with TRBD1. The CDR3 consists of 15 residues. Trimming at V came to 3 bases and at J to 5 bases, leaving 8 bases not matched to a gene. DNA of the CDR3: TGTGCCAGCAGTTTCCCCAGGGGGCTCGGAACTGAAGCTTTCTTT. Translating gives CASSFPRGLGTEAFF.

The chain links TRBV5-1 to TRBJ2-5; 9 positions agree with TRBD1. CDR3 length: 17 residues. After removal of 4 bases from V and 2 bases from J, the junction contained 12 bases not matched to a gene. Germline V gene data show CDR1 as SGHRS and CDR2 as YFSETQ. The CDR3, as DNA: TGCGCCAGCAGCCGACAACTGATGACAGGGGGTCAAGAGACCCAGTACTTC. Its translation: CASSRQLMTGGQETQYF.

Note on this clonotype: Germline and junction disagree at one end, which may indicate a read error. V and J are TRBV7-9 and TRBJ2-5, with D possibly TRBD2 on 6 matching bases. From germline, CDR1 is SEHNR and CDR2 FQNEAQ (reference sequence). The CDR3 is made up of 15 amino acids. The CDR3 reads CASSLVAVKQETKYF. CDR3 bases: TGTGCCAGCAGCTTAGTAGCGGTTAAACAAGAGACCAAGTACTTC.

The table lists this clonotype with a few counts. J is TRBJ2-2 and V is TRBV6-4; D ambiguous. The CDR3 spans 13 residues. V shed 0 bases and J shed 7 bases, with 6 bases lying between them. CDR1 is MRHNA and CDR2 is SNTAGT in the germline V gene. CDR3 nucleotides: TGTGCCAGCAGTGACTCGCCGGGCGGGGAGCTGTTTTTT. Translated, it gives CASSDSPGGELFF.

Comments on this clonotype: A read error may be the cause here, since a much bigger clone is one base away. Here the CDR3 reads CASNQDWRRYGYTF. CDR3 DNA sequence: TGTGCCAGCAACCAAGATTGGCGTAGATATGGCTACACCTTC. The rearrangement joins TRBV3-1 to TRBJ1-2, with D hard to call. The CDR3 sequence is 14 residues long. Germline V lookup: CDR1 LGHDT, CDR2 YNNKEL (reference sequence).

This clonotype was seen only a few times. The chain couples TRBV20-1 to TRBJ1-2; D gene ambiguous. The germline gives CDR1 DFQATT, CDR2 SNEGSKA (reference sequence). Trimming removed 6 bases from V and 0 bases from J, with 14 bases in between. CDR3 length equals 14 residues. The CDR3 region has the DNA TGCAGTGCCCCTCTCCCAGGCCCTAACTATGGCTACACCTTC. Amino acid sequence: CSAPLPGPNYGYTF.

The table lists this clonotype with a few counts. This sequence joins TRBV12-3 or TRBV12-4 and TRBJ1-6, with 7 bases that match TRBD1. The CDR3 runs to 18 residues. The J segment lost 0 bases and the V segment lost 5 bases, leaving 10 bases of the junction unmatched. For the CDR3, the DNA is TGTGCCAGCAGTCCTCGACAGGGTCCCTCCTCCTATAATTCACCCCTCCACTTT. Amino acids: CASSPRQGPSSYNSPLHF.

This clonotype was found a few times. The junction differs from germline at one of its ends, possibly a read error. This CDR3 reads CACSLDQGRLFF. As DNA, the CDR3 is TGTGCCTGCAGCCTAGACCAGGGCCGACTGTTTTTT. The chain employs TRBV7-9 and TRBJ1-4, with D possibly matching TRBD1 (5 bases). This CDR3 has 12 amino acids. The germline gives CDR1 SEHNR, CDR2 FQNEAQ (reference sequence).

Only a few counts were recorded for this clonotype. The genes are TRBV28 and TRBJ2-1; D assignment may be TRBD1 or TRBD2 (5 bases each). Trimming took 5 bases from V and 4 from J, leaving 15 bases between them. The CDR3 contains 15 residues. Germline assignment: CDR1 MDHEN and CDR2 SYDVKM. CDR3 sequence: CASSTELGAYNEQFF. CDR3 DNA sequence: TGTGCCAGCAGTACAGAACTAGGGGCATACAATGAGCAGTTCTTC.

The V gene is TRBV12-3 or TRBV12-4, the J gene TRBJ2-3; 9 bases line up with TRBD2. This CDR3 is 16 amino acids long. After removal of 3 bases from V and 5 bases from J, the junction contained 9 bases not matched to a gene. The CDR3 DNA is TGTGCCAGCAGTTTCGGGGGCGGGGGGGCGGTAGATACGCAGTATTTT. Encoded protein: CASSFGGGGAVDTQYF.

This clonotype appeared once. This chain joins TRBV10-1 and TRBJ1-1, with 9 bases that match TRBD1. Losses at the gene ends were 4 bases for V and 3 bases for J; bases not matched to a gene: 3. CDR1 and CDR2 (germline): WNHNN, SYGVQD (reference sequence). CDR3 length: 14 amino acids. The CDR3 DNA reads TGCGCCAGCAGTGGGGACAGGGCTCACACTGAAGCTTTCTTT. This encodes CASSGDRAHTEAFF.

At least ten counts were recorded for this clonotype. The J gene is TRBJ2-5, the V gene TRBV12-3 or TRBV12-4; 7 bases map to TRBD2. V shed 7 bases and J 2 bases; nucleotides not matched to a gene: 7. The CDR3 totals 14 residues. This CDR3 reads CASKGLSIQETQYF. The CDR3 DNA follows: TGTGCCAGCAAGGGACTAAGCATACAAGAGACCCAGTACTTC.

The count of this clonotype is one. V and J are TRBV6-5 and TRBJ2-5, with D possibly being TRBD1 or TRBD2 (5 bases each). Gene TRBJ2-7 matches the end of the DNA better, so the J call may be wrong. The CDR3 contains 15 residues. Germline CDR1 reads MNHEY; CDR2 reads SVGAGI. The CDR3 region is CASSYYRGSPYEQYF. CDR3 nucleotides: TGTGCCAGCAGTTACTACCGGGGCAGCCCCTACGAGCAGTACTTC.

Points on this clonotype: One base away lies a much larger clone, so this may be a sequencing read error. The chain couples TRBV6-5 to TRBJ2-1; a weak D match, TRBD1 (7 bases). V was cut by 8 bases and J by 13 bases, with 21 bases left in between. There are 13 residues in the CDR3. CDR1 and CDR2 (germline): MNHEY, SVGAGI. CDR3 loop: CASWRGRWETQFF. The CDR3 region has the DNA TGTGCCAGCTGGAGGGGGCGATGGGAGACCCAGTTCTTC.

The V gene is TRBV2, the J gene TRBJ2-4, with 11 bases identical to TRBD2. TRBJ2-7 explains the end of the DNA better; the J call may be wrong. Germline V gives CDR1 SNHLY, CDR2 FYNNEI. The CDR3 has 16 residues. CDR3 nucleotides: TGTGCCAGCAGTGAACCCCTAGCGGGAGGTAACAACGAGCAGTACTTC. It yields the protein CASSEPLAGGNNEQYF.

This clonotype turned up a few times. The rearrangement uses TRBV7-2 and TRBJ2-5; unclear D gene. Germline V CDR1 and CDR2: SGHTA, FQGNSA. This CDR3 comprises 11 residues. Trimming cost V 2 bases and J 6 bases, with 4 bases left between them. In nucleotides, the CDR3 is TGTGCCAGCAGCTTACCGCAGACCCAGTACTTC. Residues: CASSLPQTQYF.